This T cell receptor beta chain was profiled in a study of PD-1 and CTLA-4 blockade in melanoma. The data were produced by immunoSEQ multiplex PCR, yet TCRdb's version contains in-frame clones alone and is incomplete. The repertoire holds some 30,000 clones, with roughly nine tenths as singletons. Germline assignment: CDR1 SGHAT and CDR2 FQNNGV. The CDR3 covers 12 residues. V lost 1 base to trimming and J lost 11 bases, with 11 bases between them. The specimen comprised CD8+ T cells from peripheral blood, sampled from a patient given anti-PD-1 treatment. This chain links TRBV11-2 with TRBJ1-1; tentative D call: TRBD1 (5 bases). The TCR originated in a human donor with melanoma. Here the CDR3 DNA reads TGTGCCAGCAGCTTAGTTGGAGGGGATGCTTTCTTT. It is translated as CASSLVGGDAFF.